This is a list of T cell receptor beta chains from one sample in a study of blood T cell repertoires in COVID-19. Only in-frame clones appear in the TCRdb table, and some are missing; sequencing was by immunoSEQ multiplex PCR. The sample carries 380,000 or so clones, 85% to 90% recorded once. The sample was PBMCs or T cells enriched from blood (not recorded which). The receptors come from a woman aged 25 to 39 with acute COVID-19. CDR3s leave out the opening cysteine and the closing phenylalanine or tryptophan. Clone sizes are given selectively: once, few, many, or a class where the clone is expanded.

cdr3_aa: ASSPLAGAEEQY; clone_size: .; j_call: TRBJ2-7; v_call: TRBV7-8
cdr3_aa: ASSIETGYNEQF; clone_size: .; j_call: TRBJ2-1; v_call: TRBV21-1
cdr3_aa: ASSQDLAGDYNEQF; clone_size: .; j_call: TRBJ2-1; v_call: TRBV4-3
cdr3_aa: ASSFGTGNYGYT; clone_size: .; j_call: TRBJ1-2; v_call: TRBV7-9
cdr3_aa: ASRKDRSSYNSPLH; clone_size: .; j_call: TRBJ1-6; v_call: TRBV2
cdr3_aa: ASSTGTGDGYT; clone_size: .; j_call: TRBJ1-2; v_call: TRBV12-3/TRBV12-4
cdr3_aa: ASSPSHRENSPLH; clone_size: .; j_call: TRBJ1-6; v_call: TRBV18
cdr3_aa: ASSLGPGQGDTQY; clone_size: .; j_call: TRBJ2-3; v_call: TRBV11-3
cdr3_aa: ASSLGSGGGDTQY; clone_size: .; j_call: TRBJ2-3; v_call: TRBV7-6
cdr3_aa: ASSYDSSNYGYT; clone_size: .; j_call: TRBJ1-2; v_call: TRBV6-6
cdr3_aa: ATSDSQGDSAYEQY; clone_size: .; j_call: TRBJ2-7; v_call: TRBV24-1
cdr3_aa: AGTGTGVWAPLH; clone_size: .; j_call: TRBJ1-6; v_call: TRBV2
cdr3_aa: ASSEQYTGELF; clone_size: .; j_call: TRBJ2-2; v_call: TRBV10-1
cdr3_aa: ASSQEHRPGANEKLF; clone_size: once; j_call: TRBJ1-4; v_call: TRBV4-1
cdr3_aa: ASSQVSGRDPGGEKLF; clone_size: .; j_call: TRBJ1-4; v_call: TRBV3-1/TRBV3-2
cdr3_aa: ASSVGYGQGYQPQH; clone_size: .; j_call: TRBJ1-5; v_call: TRBV9
cdr3_aa: ASSQGSSSYNEQF; clone_size: .; j_call: TRBJ2-1; v_call: TRBV3-1/TRBV3-2
cdr3_aa: ASSQAGQGNGQPQH; clone_size: .; j_call: TRBJ1-5; v_call: TRBV18
cdr3_aa: ASSSTGSSYNSPLH; clone_size: .; j_call: TRBJ1-6; v_call: TRBV13
cdr3_aa: ASSPFPTSGGPGYEQY; clone_size: .; j_call: TRBJ2-7; v_call: TRBV7-6
cdr3_aa: ASSPGTRNTEAF; clone_size: once; j_call: TRBJ1-1; v_call: TRBV18
cdr3_aa: ASSPGLNTLSTGTQY; clone_size: once; j_call: TRBJ2-3; v_call: TRBV23-1
cdr3_aa: ASSIDPPDRVNQPQH; clone_size: .; j_call: TRBJ1-5; v_call: TRBV19
cdr3_aa: ASSRQLNTGELF; clone_size: .; j_call: TRBJ2-2; v_call: TRBV7-9
cdr3_aa: ASSPGLAGGRLY; clone_size: .; j_call: TRBJ2-5; v_call: TRBV6-2/TRBV6-3
cdr3_aa: ASSSSRGTEAF; clone_size: .; j_call: TRBJ1-1; v_call: TRBV7-3
cdr3_aa: ASSRSGGAVETQY; clone_size: .; j_call: TRBJ2-5; v_call: TRBV6-2/TRBV6-3
cdr3_aa: ASSSSLLNTEAF; clone_size: .; j_call: TRBJ1-1; v_call: TRBV11-2
cdr3_aa: ASSLAGKGSNQPQH; clone_size: .; j_call: TRBJ1-5; v_call: TRBV5-5
cdr3_aa: ASSLIGQDYEQY; clone_size: .; j_call: TRBJ2-7; v_call: TRBV4-1
cdr3_aa: ASSPDRGGNQPQH; clone_size: many; j_call: TRBJ1-5; v_call: TRBV18
cdr3_aa: ASSPTGGLFEQY; clone_size: .; j_call: TRBJ2-7; v_call: TRBV4-1
cdr3_aa: AWSTPLAGAGFSTDTQY; clone_size: .; j_call: TRBJ2-3; v_call: TRBV30
cdr3_aa: ASSRQATANTGELF; clone_size: .; j_call: TRBJ2-2; v_call: TRBV19
cdr3_aa: ASSLTGGRDTEAF; clone_size: .; j_call: TRBJ1-1; v_call: TRBV5-6
cdr3_aa: ASIGGGVRADTQY; clone_size: .; j_call: TRBJ2-3; v_call: TRBV2
cdr3_aa: ASSESWTFTGELF; clone_size: .; j_call: TRBJ2-2; v_call: TRBV10-2
cdr3_aa: ASSISEGKLF; clone_size: .; j_call: TRBJ1-4; v_call: TRBV19
cdr3_aa: AISPDLGRGGQF; clone_size: .; j_call: TRBJ2-1; v_call: TRBV10-3
cdr3_aa: ASSLGGAGNTIY; clone_size: few; j_call: TRBJ1-3; v_call: TRBV5-1
cdr3_aa: ATAPDRAGDQPQH; clone_size: .; j_call: TRBJ1-5; v_call: TRBV24-1
cdr3_aa: ASRYTGDSPLH; clone_size: .; j_call: TRBJ1-6; v_call: TRBV11-1
cdr3_aa: ASSQESSGGPNEQF; clone_size: .; j_call: TRBJ2-1; v_call: TRBV14
cdr3_aa: ASSLVGANTEAF; clone_size: .; j_call: TRBJ1-1; v_call: TRBV5-1
cdr3_aa: ASSEVGGVRSSPLH; clone_size: few; j_call: TRBJ1-6; v_call: TRBV2
cdr3_aa: ASQSRGMIGRRYEQY; clone_size: .; j_call: TRBJ2-7; v_call: TRBV5-6
cdr3_aa: ASSQAGGVYNEQF; clone_size: .; j_call: TRBJ2-1; v_call: TRBV4-3
cdr3_aa: ASSVDGKTYEQY; clone_size: .; j_call: TRBJ2-7; v_call: TRBV9
cdr3_aa: ASSETGYQTSYNEQF; clone_size: .; j_call: TRBJ2-1; v_call: TRBV9
cdr3_aa: ASSYSPGVQPQH; clone_size: .; j_call: TRBJ1-5; v_call: TRBV6-2/TRBV6-3
cdr3_aa: ASSIFREGTGELF; clone_size: .; j_call: TRBJ2-2; v_call: TRBV19
cdr3_aa: ASSLVPSSGINEQF; clone_size: .; j_call: TRBJ2-1; v_call: TRBV7-2
cdr3_aa: ASSSPGGNEKLF; clone_size: .; j_call: TRBJ1-4; v_call: TRBV25-1
cdr3_aa: ASRFVTESSYNSPLH; clone_size: .; j_call: TRBJ1-6; v_call: TRBV19